The 22 T cell receptor beta chains listed next were all sequenced from one sample in a study of T cell repertoires in cytomegalovirus infection. A single record per CDR3 protein comes from TCRdb applying MiXCR to the reads. The sample includes around 240,000 distinct CDR3 sequences, about 23% of them seen just once. The source material was CD8+ T cells from PBMCs. The origin of the receptors is a human donor in good health (CMV status not recorded). Some clones in this sample may be carry-over from other donors' samples.

This clonotype was observed a few times. The chain employs TRBV6-1 and TRBJ1-1; D not certain. Trimming took 6 bases from V and 4 from J, leaving 12 bases between them. The CDR3 is 13 residues long. Germline-derived CDR1 and CDR2 are MNHNS and SASEGT. CDR3 in DNA: TGTGCCAGCAGCTTAGTAGGGCCCACTGAAGCTTTCTTT. As protein: CASSLVGPTEAFF.

The gene calls are TRBV7-6 and TRBJ2-1; 9 nucleotides align to TRBD2. The length of the CDR3 is 15 residues. Unmatched junction bases numbered 10, after V lost 5 bases and J lost 8 bases. Germline V gene lookup returns CDR1 SGHVS and CDR2 FNYEAQ. CDR3: CASSPSGTSFDEQFF. The CDR3 DNA reads TGTGCCAGCAGCCCCTCCGGGACTAGCTTTGATGAGCAGTTCTTC.

This clonotype was found a few times. This sequence joins TRBV4-1 and TRBJ1-5, with D unclear. Trimming removed 3 bases from V and 6 bases from J, with 6 bases in between. Germline loops: CDR1 MGHRA, CDR2 YSYEKL. The CDR3 has 12 residues. The CDR3: CASSHPGQPQHF. The CDR3 coding sequence is TGCGCCAGCAGCCATCCCGGTCAGCCCCAGCATTTT.

The chain uses TRBV28 and TRBJ2-7; D call uncertain. The CDR3 runs to 13 residues. The germline gives CDR1 MDHEN, CDR2 SYDVKM. Trimming removed 7 bases at V and 3 bases at J, with 13 bases between. CDR3 residues: CASTEGTRYEQYF. The DNA of the CDR3 is TGTGCCAGCACCGAAGGCACCCGCTACGAGCAGTACTTC.

The chain employs TRBV28 and TRBJ1-5; D is undetermined. CDR3 length: 18 residues. The V end was cut by 4 bases, the J end by 0 bases, with 19 bases between. Germline V CDR1 and CDR2: MDHEN, SYDVKM. CDR3 in amino acids: CASSSPFGERFSNQPQHF. The CDR3 DNA reads TGTGCCAGCAGTTCTCCCTTTGGGGAGCGCTTTAGCAATCAGCCCCAGCATTTT.

This clonotype was recorded at least ten times. The chain joins TRBV10-3 to TRBJ2-1; D is unresolved. Trimming cost V 3 bases and J 6 bases, with 15 bases left between them. The CDR3 is made up of 15 amino acids. CDR1 and CDR2 (germline): ENHRY, SYGVKD. As DNA, the CDR3 is TGTGCCATCAGTGATGGTTTAGTTAGTTTCAATGAGCAGTTCTTC. It is translated as CAISDGLVSFNEQFF.

The gene calls are TRBV28 and TRBJ1-5; weak D call: TRBD1 (5 bases). Germline-derived CDR1 and CDR2 are MDHEN and SYDVKM. The ends were cut back, 6 bases at V and 0 bases at J, with 15 bases in the middle. The CDR3 consists of 16 residues. CDR3 nucleotide sequence: TGTGCCAGCAGCTCTATCGACAGCTATAGCAATCAGCCCCAGCATTTT. Residues: CASSSIDSYSNQPQHF.

The chain employs TRBV7-9 and TRBJ2-1; possibly TRBD2 for D (6 bases). Trimming took off 1 base at V and 9 bases at J, with 13 bases between the two ends. Germline assignment: CDR1 SEHNR and CDR2 FQNEAQ (reference sequence). This CDR3 is 14 amino acids long. CDR3 in DNA: TGTGCCAGCAGCTTAGGAGGCGGGGCCCCTGAGCAGTTCTTC. Protein product: CASSLGGGAPEQFF.

This clonotype was observed many times. The rearrangement joins TRBV7-2 to TRBJ2-1; D is undetermined. CDR3 size: 15 residues. The germline V gene has CDR1 SGHTA and CDR2 FQGNSA. V lost 3 bases, J lost 2 bases, and 11 bases lay in between. The CDR3 sequence is CASSFTVRTYNEQFF. The CDR3 DNA sequence: TGTGCCAGCAGCTTCACAGTAAGAACCTACAATGAGCAGTTCTTC.

The CDR3 spells CASSLTSGDNNEQFF. As DNA, the CDR3 is TGTGCCAGCAGCCTCACTAGCGGGGATAACAATGAGCAGTTCTTC. This chain links TRBV6-2 or TRBV6-3 with TRBJ2-1; TRBD2 matches 10 bases. This CDR3 is 15 amino acids long. V was pared by 6 bases and J by 5 bases, with 7 bases of the junction left unmatched. Looked up from germline, CDR1 is MNHEY and CDR2 is SVGEGT.

This clonotype was seen more than once but under ten times. This chain joins TRBV10-3 and TRBJ1-1; TRBD1 matches 7 bases. CDR1 and CDR2 from the germline V gene are ENHRY and SYGVKD. The CDR3 contains 15 residues. V lost 2 bases, J lost 2 bases, and 5 bases stayed unmatched. CDR3 DNA sequence: TGTGCCATCAGTGAGCCGGGACAGATTAACACTGAAGCTTTCTTT. It translates to CAISEPGQINTEAFF.

The chain recombines TRBV29-1 with TRBJ1-2; 7 bases are shared with TRBD1. The CDR3 has 14 residues. After removal of 4 bases from V and 6 bases from J, the junction contained 11 bases not matched to a gene. Germline assignment: CDR1 SQVTM and CDR2 ANQGSEA. CDR3 loop: CSVGRQGRLDGYTF. In DNA form, the CDR3 reads TGCAGCGTTGGTCGACAGGGAAGATTGGATGGCTACACCTTC.

In its sample, this clonotype was seen many times. This chain joins TRBV12-3 or TRBV12-4 and TRBJ1-1, with D uncertain. V lost 1 base, J lost 0 bases, and 6 bases lay in between. This CDR3 is 14 amino acids long. The CDR3 nucleotides are TGTGCCAGCAGTTTAGTCGGCCTGAACACTGAAGCTTTCTTT. Translating gives CASSLVGLNTEAFF.

This chain connects TRBV12-3 or TRBV12-4 to TRBJ1-6, with D unresolved. V gave up 0 bases and J gave up 8 bases, with 11 bases separating them. The CDR3 consists of 15 residues. CDR3 coding DNA: TGTGCCAGCAGTTTAGCGGTCCACGGCGATTCACCCCTCCACTTT. As protein: CASSLAVHGDSPLHF.

The CDR3: CASSRSRYQETQYF. CDR3 sequence (DNA): TGCGCCAGCAGCAGAAGCAGGTACCAAGAGACCCAGTACTTC. This chain links TRBV4-1 with TRBJ2-5; no clear D gene. Germline values: CDR1 MGHRA, CDR2 YSYEKL. V gave up 5 bases and J gave up 0 bases, with 10 bases separating them. CDR3 length: 14 amino acids.

This clonotype was counted only a few times. The chain has TRBV28 and TRBJ2-7; no clear D. Per the germline V gene, CDR1 is MDHEN and CDR2 is SYDVKM. V lost 6 bases to trimming and J lost 0 bases, with 12 bases between them. The CDR3 runs to 14 residues. The CDR3 coding sequence is TGTGCCAGCAGCGACCTGATAAGCTCCTACGAGCAGTACTTC. Translated, it gives CASSDLISSYEQYF.

This clonotype occurred a few times. This rearrangement joins TRBV28 to TRBJ1-1; D is unresolved. There are 13 residues in the CDR3. From germline, CDR1 is MDHEN and CDR2 SYDVKM. The DNA of the CDR3 is TGTGCTAACCGGGGAGGATTGGGGACTGAAGCTTTCTTT. Amino acids: CANRGGLGTEAFF.

Many counts were recorded for this clonotype. V gene TRBV7-2 combines with J gene TRBJ2-1; 12 nucleotides match TRBD2. V was pared by 5 bases and J by 4 bases, with 6 bases of the junction left unmatched. Germline CDR1 SGHTA, CDR2 FQGNSA. CDR3 size: 16 residues. Here the CDR3 DNA reads TGTGCCAGCAGCATCACTAGCGGGGGGCCGTACAATGAGCAGTTCTTC. Translated, it gives CASSITSGGPYNEQFF.

Only a few counts were recorded for this clonotype. V and J are TRBV2 and TRBJ1-1; 10 nucleotides align to TRBD1. This CDR3 contains 13 residues. Germline V gene lookup returns CDR1 SNHLY and CDR2 FYNNEI. The J segment lost 4 bases and the V segment lost 9 bases, leaving 5 bases of the junction unmatched. The CDR3 spells CASGDRGGTEAFF. CDR3 in DNA: TGTGCCAGTGGGGACAGGGGAGGCACTGAAGCTTTCTTT.

Ten or more counts support this clonotype. The V call is TRBV7-2, the J call TRBJ1-3, with a tentative D call TRBD1 (5 bases). This CDR3 region has 14 residues. Germline V lookup: CDR1 SGHTA, CDR2 FQGNSA. V lost 5 bases and J lost 7, with 15 bases in between. Here the CDR3 DNA reads TGTGCCAGCAGCGACTCCGCAGGGTGGAACACCATATATTTT. Encoded protein: CASSDSAGWNTIYF.

The chain employs TRBV29-1 and TRBJ1-2, with D perhaps matching TRBD1 (6 bases). The V end lost 7 bases, the J end lost 1 base, and 19 bases lay between the germline ends. In germline, CDR1 is SQVTM, CDR2 ANQGSEA. This CDR3 is built from 15 residues. This CDR3 is CSARLGQFNNYGYTF. The CDR3 bases are TGCAGCGCCCGCCTAGGACAGTTTAATAACTATGGCTACACCTTC.

The sample holds many counts of this clonotype. The chain is built from TRBV28 and TRBJ1-2; 8 bases match TRBD1. The J segment lost 6 bases and the V segment lost 5 bases, leaving 5 bases of the junction unmatched. This CDR3 contains 13 residues. Looked up from germline, CDR1 is MDHEN and CDR2 is SYDVKM. The CDR3 DNA sequence: TGTGCCAGCAGTGCGTGGACAGGGCATGGCTACACCTTC. This sequence encodes CASSAWTGHGYTF.